This entry lists 19 T cell receptor beta chains sequenced from one sample in a study of blood T cells in healthy people across ages. PCR was performed a second time for roughly 7 to 12 cycles using a sample-barcoded 5' primer and a J-beta primer mix. TCRdb re-called the 5' RACE reads through MiXCR, storing one row per CDR3 protein. The sample consists of more than 450,000 distinct CDR3 sequences, about 26% of them appearing once. The same data also went into a second study, on T cells of mothers and their children.

Specimen: blood. The source is a boy between 2 and 10 years old in good health.

V usage is TRBV3-1 and J usage is TRBJ2-7, with 12 bases lining up with TRBD2. Per the germline V gene, CDR1 is LGHDT and CDR2 is YNNKEL (reference sequence). J lost 7 bases, V lost 4 bases, and 8 bases had no gene match. This CDR3 spans 15 amino acids. The CDR3 coding sequence is TGTGCCAGCAGCCGGGTTGGACTAGCGGGACGGGAGCAGTACTTC. Protein product: CASSRVGLAGREQYF.

The chain has TRBV6-1 and TRBJ1-5; the match to TRBD1 covers 7 bases. There are 14 residues in the CDR3. V shed 6 bases, J shed 7 bases, and the junction held 9 bases outside the gene matches. Germline V gives CDR1 MNHNS, CDR2 SASEGT. The CDR3 DNA sequence: TGTGCCAGCAGCCGTGACAGGGTGTACCAGCCCCAGCATTTT. Protein sequence: CASSRDRVYQPQHF.

With respect to this clonotype: Germline and junction disagree at one end, which may indicate a read error. The chain recombines TRBV5-1 with TRBJ2-7; D gene uncertain. Germline lookup yields CDR1 SGHRS and CDR2 YFSETQ. The CDR3 loop spans 12 amino acids. The CDR3 loop reads CASGLERVEQYF. The CDR3 nucleotides are TGCGCCAGCGGCTTGGAACGCGTCGAGCAGTACTTC.

This clonotype has just a few counts. The chain's CDR3 is CASPRPGLSTGELFF. In DNA form, the CDR3 reads TGTGCCAGCCCCAGGCCGGGACTCTCCACCGGGGAGCTGTTTTTT. V and J are TRBV18 and TRBJ2-2, with D tentatively TRBD2 (6 bases). The CDR3 loop spans 15 amino acids. CDR1 and CDR2 (germline): KGHSH, LQKENI. Trimming took off 8 bases at V and 4 bases at J, with 17 bases between the two ends. The entire variable domain, with the rest obtained from reference TRBV18 and TRBJ2-2, is as follows: NAGVMQNPRHLVRRRGQEARLRCSPMKGHSHVYWYRQLPEEGLKFMVYLQKENIIDESGMPKERFSAEFPKEGPSILRIQQVVRGDSAAYFCASPRPGLSTGELFFGEGSRLTVL.

The CDR3 sequence: CASSPEGGHTEAFF. In DNA, the CDR3 is TGTGCCAGCAGCCCAGAGGGGGGGCACACTGAAGCTTTCTTT. The chain uses TRBV7-9 and TRBJ1-1; possibly TRBD1 for D (6 bases). CDR3 length equals 14 residues. Germline V gene sequence: CDR1 SEHNR, CDR2 FQNEAQ (reference sequence). V was trimmed by 5 bases and J by 3 bases, leaving 13 bases between them.

The chain employs TRBV29-1 and TRBJ2-1, with D hard to call. CDR1 is SQVTM and CDR2 is ANQGSEA in the germline V gene. V lost 7 bases and J 4 bases, leaving 20 bases between the germline ends. The CDR3 spans 15 residues. For the CDR3, the DNA is TGCAGCGCGACTCCCGACGGCCGGAGTTACAATGAGCAGTTCTTC. This translates into CSATPDGRSYNEQFF.

This clonotype was detected only once. The rearrangement joins TRBV3-1 to TRBJ2-1; 11 nucleotides agree with TRBD2. This CDR3 spans 13 amino acids. The V and J ends lost 2 bases and 15 bases, in that order; junction bases with no gene match: 6. Germline V gives CDR1 LGHDT, CDR2 YNNKEL (reference sequence). The CDR3 loop reads CASSQTTSGGRFF. CDR3 coding DNA: TGTGCCAGCAGCCAAACTACTAGCGGGGGTAGGTTCTTC.

The chain has TRBV5-1 and TRBJ2-7, with D maybe TRBD1 (5 bases). In germline, CDR1 is SGHRS, CDR2 YFSETQ. Trimming stripped 0 bases from V and 0 bases from J, with 7 bases between. This CDR3 has 14 residues. Written as DNA, the CDR3 is TGCGCCAGCAGCTTGGGCAGGGCCTCCTACGAGCAGTACTTC. Translated: CASSLGRASYEQYF.

This clonotype was detected only a few times. The chain is built from TRBV13 and TRBJ2-7; D remains ambiguous. Trimming took off 6 bases at V and 2 bases at J, with 11 bases between the two ends. Germline-derived CDR1 and CDR2 are PRHDT and FYEKMQ (reference sequence). This CDR3 spans 13 amino acids. DNA of the CDR3: TGTGCCAGCAGAAGATGGGATACCTACGAGCAGTACTTC. It is translated as CASRRWDTYEQYF.

The V gene is TRBV4-1, the J gene TRBJ2-4, with 7 bases identical to TRBD2. CDR1 and CDR2 (germline): MGHRA, YSYEKL. The junction had 4 bases not matched to a gene; V was cut back by 0 bases and J by 2 bases. The CDR3 covers 16 residues. In DNA form, the CDR3 reads TGCGCCAGCAGCCAAGATGGGGGGGTCTCCAAAAACATTCAGTACTTC. This encodes CASSQDGGVSKNIQYF.

The chain joins TRBV2 to TRBJ1-6; no clear D gene. The V end was cut by 0 bases, the J end by 5 bases, with 14 bases between. The CDR3 sequence is 17 residues long. CDR1 is SNHLY and CDR2 is FYNNEI in the germline V gene. CDR3 residues: CASSEAPPESDNSPLHF. For the CDR3, the DNA is TGTGCCAGCAGTGAAGCGCCCCCCGAATCGGATAATTCACCCCTCCACTTT.

V is TRBV6-5 and J is TRBJ2-5; TRBD1 matches at 9 bases. Germline V lookup: CDR1 MNHEY, CDR2 SVGAGI. This CDR3 spans 14 amino acids. V dropped 10 bases and J dropped 5; count of bases not matched to a gene: 11. The CDR3 protein is CATTLTGGAETQYF. CDR3 sequence (DNA): TGTGCCACGACCCTAACAGGGGGCGCCGAGACCCAGTACTTC.

The V and J genes are TRBV6-5 and TRBJ1-4; no clear D. This CDR3 spans 12 amino acids. The V gene lost 2 bases and the J gene lost 5 bases, with 3 bases spanning the gap. From germline, CDR1 is MNHEY and CDR2 SVGAGI. Here the CDR3 reads CASSYRNEKLFF. The CDR3 bases are TGTGCCAGCAGTTACAGGAATGAAAAACTGTTTTTT.

The chain combines TRBV5-1 with TRBJ1-2; 7 nucleotides match TRBD1. The V and J ends lost 1 base and 6 bases, in that order; junction bases with no gene match: 3. Germline V gives CDR1 SGHRS, CDR2 YFSETQ. There are 13 residues in the CDR3. The CDR3 DNA follows: TGCGCCAGCAGCTTGCGAGGGGGCCATGGCTACACCTTC. This gives the protein CASSLRGGHGYTF.

The CDR3 here is CASSQEGRTGVVAKNIQYF. DNA of the CDR3: TGCGCCAGCAGCCAAGAAGGGAGGACAGGGGTGGTAGCCAAAAACATTCAGTACTTC. This chain connects TRBV4-1 to TRBJ2-4; TRBD1 agrees at 9 bases. The germline CDR1 and CDR2 sequences are MGHRA and YSYEKL. Unmatched junction bases numbered 9, after V lost 0 bases and J lost 0 bases. CDR3 length: 19 amino acids.

This clonotype showed up just a few times. The chain has TRBV6-1 and TRBJ2-7; TRBD2 agrees at 7 bases. CDR3 length equals 16 residues. In germline, CDR1 is MNHNS, CDR2 SASEGT. With V trimmed by 0 bases and J by 6 bases, 11 bases remained unmatched. CDR3 protein: CASSEALRRTSPEQYF. The CDR3 DNA follows: TGTGCCAGCAGTGAAGCGCTTCGGAGGACTAGTCCCGAGCAGTACTTC.

The rearrangement uses TRBV5-1 and TRBJ2-5; no clear D gene. The better agreement between TRBJ2-7 and the DNA end casts doubt on the J call. This CDR3 has 16 amino acids. The germline V gene encodes CDR1 SGHRS and CDR2 YFSETQ. CDR3 coding DNA: TGCGCCAGCAGCGCCGGTTCAGGTGGCGGAGTGTACGAGCAGTACTTC. It yields the protein CASSAGSGGGVYEQYF.

This clonotype occurred many times. The chain combines TRBV29-1 with TRBJ2-3; D unresolved. Germline lookup yields CDR1 SQVTM and CDR2 ANQGSEA. The V end was cut by 2 bases, the J end by 6 bases, with 3 bases between. The CDR3 sequence is 10 residues long. CDR3 sequence: CSVESDTQYF. The CDR3 nucleotides read TGCAGCGTTGAATCCGATACGCAGTATTTT.

The V and J genes are TRBV10-3 and TRBJ2-7; 7 bases are a match to TRBD1. This CDR3 has 12 residues. Germline loops: CDR1 ENHRY, CDR2 SYGVKD. With V trimmed by 3 bases and J by 5 bases, 1 base remained unmatched. The CDR3 nucleotides are TGTGCCATCAGTGAAACAGGGGACGAGCAGTACTTC. It encodes CAISETGDEQYF.